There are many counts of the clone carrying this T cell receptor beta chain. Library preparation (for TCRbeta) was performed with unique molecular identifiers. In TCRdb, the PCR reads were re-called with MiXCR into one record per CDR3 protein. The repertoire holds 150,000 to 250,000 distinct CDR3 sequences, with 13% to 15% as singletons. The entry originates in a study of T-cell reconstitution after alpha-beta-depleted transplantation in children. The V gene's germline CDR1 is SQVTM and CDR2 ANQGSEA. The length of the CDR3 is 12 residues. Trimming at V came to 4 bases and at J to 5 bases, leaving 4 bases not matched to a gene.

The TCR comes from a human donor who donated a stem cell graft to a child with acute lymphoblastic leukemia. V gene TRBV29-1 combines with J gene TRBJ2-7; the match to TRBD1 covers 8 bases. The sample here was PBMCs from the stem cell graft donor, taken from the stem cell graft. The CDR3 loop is CSVGQGRHEQYF. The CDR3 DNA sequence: TGCAGCGTTGGACAGGGGCGCCACGAGCAGTACTTC.